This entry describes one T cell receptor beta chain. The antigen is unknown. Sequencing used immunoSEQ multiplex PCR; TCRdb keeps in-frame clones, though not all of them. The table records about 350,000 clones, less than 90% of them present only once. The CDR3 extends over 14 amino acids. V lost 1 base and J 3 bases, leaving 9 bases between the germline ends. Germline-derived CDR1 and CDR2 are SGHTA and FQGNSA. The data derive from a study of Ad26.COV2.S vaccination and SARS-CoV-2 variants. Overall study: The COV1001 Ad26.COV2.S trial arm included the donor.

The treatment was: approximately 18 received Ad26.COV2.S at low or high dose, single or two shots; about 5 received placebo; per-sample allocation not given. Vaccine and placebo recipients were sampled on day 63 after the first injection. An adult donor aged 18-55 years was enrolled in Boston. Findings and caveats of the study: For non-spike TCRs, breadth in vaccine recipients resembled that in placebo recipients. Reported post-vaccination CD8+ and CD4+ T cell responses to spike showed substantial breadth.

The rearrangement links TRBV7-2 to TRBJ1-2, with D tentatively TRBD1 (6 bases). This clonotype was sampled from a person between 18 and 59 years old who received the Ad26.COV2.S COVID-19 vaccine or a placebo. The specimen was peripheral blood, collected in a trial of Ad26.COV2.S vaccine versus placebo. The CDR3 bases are TGTGCCAGCAGCTTAGAAAGGGGGGACTATGGCTACACCTTC. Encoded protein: CASSLERGDYGYTF. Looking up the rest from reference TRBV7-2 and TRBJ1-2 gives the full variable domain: GAGVSQSPSNKVTEKGKDVELRCDPISGHTALYWYRQSLGQGLEFLIYFQGNSAPDKSGLPSDRFSAERTGGSVSTLTIQRTQQEDSAVYLCASSLERGDYGYTFGSGTRLTVV.